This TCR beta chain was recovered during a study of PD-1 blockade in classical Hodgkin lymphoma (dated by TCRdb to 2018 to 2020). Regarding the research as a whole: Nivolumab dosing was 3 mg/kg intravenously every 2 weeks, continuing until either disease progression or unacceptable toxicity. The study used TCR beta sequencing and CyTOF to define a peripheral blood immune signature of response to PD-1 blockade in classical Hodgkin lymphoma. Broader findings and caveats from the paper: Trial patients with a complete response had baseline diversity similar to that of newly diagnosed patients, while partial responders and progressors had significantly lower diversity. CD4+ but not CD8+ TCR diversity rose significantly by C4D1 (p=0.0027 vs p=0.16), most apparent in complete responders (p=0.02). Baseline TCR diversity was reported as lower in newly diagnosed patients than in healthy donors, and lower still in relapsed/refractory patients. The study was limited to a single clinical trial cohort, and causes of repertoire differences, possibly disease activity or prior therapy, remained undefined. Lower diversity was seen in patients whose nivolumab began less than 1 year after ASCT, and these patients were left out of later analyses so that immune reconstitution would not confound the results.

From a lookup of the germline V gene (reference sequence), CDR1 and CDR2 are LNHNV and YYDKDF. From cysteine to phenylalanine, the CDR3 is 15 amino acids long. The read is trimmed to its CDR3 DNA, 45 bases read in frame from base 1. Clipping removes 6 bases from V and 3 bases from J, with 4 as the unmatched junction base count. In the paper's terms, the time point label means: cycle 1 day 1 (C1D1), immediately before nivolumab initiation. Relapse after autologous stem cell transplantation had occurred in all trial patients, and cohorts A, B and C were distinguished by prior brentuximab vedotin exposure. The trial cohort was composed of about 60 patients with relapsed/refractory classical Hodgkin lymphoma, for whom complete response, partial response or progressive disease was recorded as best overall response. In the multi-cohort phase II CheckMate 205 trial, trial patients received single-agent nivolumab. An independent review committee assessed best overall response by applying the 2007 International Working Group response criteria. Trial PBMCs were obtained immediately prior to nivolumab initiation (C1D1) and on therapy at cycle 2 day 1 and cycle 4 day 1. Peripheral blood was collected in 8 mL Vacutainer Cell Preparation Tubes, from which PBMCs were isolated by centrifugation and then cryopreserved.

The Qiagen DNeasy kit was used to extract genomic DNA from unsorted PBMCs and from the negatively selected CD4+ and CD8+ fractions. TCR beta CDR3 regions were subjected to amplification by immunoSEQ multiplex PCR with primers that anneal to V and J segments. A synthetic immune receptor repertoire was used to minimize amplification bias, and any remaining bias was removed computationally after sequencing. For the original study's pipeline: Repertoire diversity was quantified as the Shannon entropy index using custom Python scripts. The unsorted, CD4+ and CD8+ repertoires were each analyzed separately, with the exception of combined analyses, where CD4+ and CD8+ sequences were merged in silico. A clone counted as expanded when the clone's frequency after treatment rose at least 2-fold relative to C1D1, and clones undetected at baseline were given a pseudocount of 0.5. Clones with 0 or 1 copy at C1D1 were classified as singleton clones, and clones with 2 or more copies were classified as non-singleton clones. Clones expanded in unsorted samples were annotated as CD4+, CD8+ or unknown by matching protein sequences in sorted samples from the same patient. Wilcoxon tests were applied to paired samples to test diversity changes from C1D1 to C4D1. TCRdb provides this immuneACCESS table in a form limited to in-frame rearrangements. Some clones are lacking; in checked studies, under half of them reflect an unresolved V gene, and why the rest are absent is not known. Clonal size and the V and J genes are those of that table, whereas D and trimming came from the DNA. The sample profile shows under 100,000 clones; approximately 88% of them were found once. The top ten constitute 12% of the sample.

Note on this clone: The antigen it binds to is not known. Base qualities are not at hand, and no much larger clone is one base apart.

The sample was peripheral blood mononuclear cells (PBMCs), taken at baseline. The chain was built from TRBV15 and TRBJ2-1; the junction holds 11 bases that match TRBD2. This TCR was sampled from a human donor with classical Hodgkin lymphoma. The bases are TGTGCCACCAGGGGAACTAGCGGGAGCTACAATGAGCAGTTCTTC. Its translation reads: CATRGTSGSYNEQFF.